This TCR beta chain was found in a study of regulatory T cells in long-lasting Graves disease. The study's findings and limits: With persistent disease, TRBV28, TRBJ1-2 and TRBJ2-5 were the favored segments.

Remarks on this clonotype: Its target is unknown.

The germline CDR1 and CDR2 sequences are DFQATT and SNEGSKA (reference sequence). The CDR3 is 12 amino acids. With 6 bases removed from V and 1 base from J, the gap between germline ends came to 10 bases. Sequencing libraries for TCR beta were prepared with iRepertoire HTBI primers and Arm-PCR of CDR3 regions. TCRdb passed the multiplex PCR reads through MiXCR, listing each CDR3 protein once. The sample lists around 470,000 distinct CDR3 sequences, 12% to 15% seen once, with approximately 15% in the top ten. The time point: newly diagnosed GD, antithyroid drugs for less than 3 months. There was RNA extracted from PBMCs, and the TCR library was made from it. These data were likewise used in another study, on T cells in Graves' hyperthyroidism and ophthalmopathy. That paper adds: Each patient was aged 18 to 65 and had newly diagnosed hyperthyroidism of under 2 months' duration. Uncontrolled infection, other autoimmune disease, pregnancy or lactation barred patients from enrollment. HTBI primers were employed in a first-round RT-PCR of the TCR CDR3.

The specimen was peripheral blood mononuclear cells (PBMCs), collected at new diagnosis, from a patient treated with antithyroid drugs. This rearrangement joins TRBV20-1 to TRBJ2-7; D perhaps matches TRBD2 (6 bases). This sequence originates from a woman aged 45 to 65 with Graves disease. The CDR3 protein is CSAETSSYEQYF. The CDR3 DNA reads as TGCAGTGCGGAGACTAGTTCCTACGAGCAGTACTTC.